A selection of T cell receptor beta chains follows, all from one sample in a study of blood T cell repertoires in COVID-19. Sequenced by immunoSEQ multiplex PCR; TCRdb stores in-frame clones only, minus some. The repertoire has approximately 170,000 clones, approximately 85% of them found once; the top ten carry 6.9%. What was sequenced was peripheral blood. The receptors derive from a man older than 75 with COVID-19, enrolled during active disease. Both conserved end residues are part of each CDR3. A D gene is named only where the DNA matches it firmly.

V | D | CDR3
TRBV4-1 | TRBD2 | CASSQERGGRDTQYF
TRBV19 | - | CASSIQRGGYTF
TRBV9 | TRBD1 | CASSDGTGPRQETQYF
TRBV3-1/TRBV3-2 | - | CASSQVGEKLFF
TRBV4-2 | - | CASSQEQGGETQYF
TRBV5-1 | TRBD1 | CASSEGQGDSPLHF
TRBV5-6 | - | CASSLDRPYGYTF
TRBV10-3 | - | CAISKGLLENQPQHF
TRBV19 | TRBD1 | CASTPVGTGFSNTQYF
TRBV5-4 | TRBD1 | CASSLDRGTETQYF
TRBV2 | TRBD1 | CASSVQGASSTEAFF
TRBV7-2 | - | CASSLLLTNEQFF
TRBV6-5 | - | CASSRATNEKLFF
TRBV6-5 | - | CASTQRSGYNSPLHF
TRBV19 | - | CASTNYNQGTNEKLFF
TRBV2 | - | CASSERGNYGYTF
TRBV2 | TRBD1 | CASSQDRISNQPQHF
TRBV4-3 | - | CASSQDGETDTQYF
TRBV28 | - | CASSVRRGHDEQYF
TRBV7-2 | - | CASSSRTNYGYTF
TRBV28 | TRBD1 | CASSFLTGGGKLFF
TRBV15 | TRBD1 | CATSRDRYQETQYF
TRBV6-5 | - | CASSYQTGNSPLHF
TRBV6-5 | - | CASSTGNTQYF
TRBV27 | - | CASSLGTSLGYSNQPQHF
TRBV28 | - | CASSGGVATNEKLFF
TRBV2 | TRBD2 | CASRGLLAGGYNEQFF